The present T cell receptor beta chain was sequenced within a study of long-term antiretroviral therapy in people with HIV. Researchers report immunoSEQ v3.0 was run at survey level. Per sample, sequencing targeted roughly 35,000-50,000 T-cell genomes. TCRdb's copy holds only in-frame clones and misses some; the assay was immunoSEQ multiplex PCR. The sample holds approximately 18,000 clones, around 79% seen once. There are a few counts of this clone. CDR3 length equals 12 residues. V was trimmed by 3 bases and J by 9 bases, leaving 11 bases between them. Per the germline V gene, CDR1 is LNHNV and CDR2 is YYDKDF (reference sequence).

Material: unsorted PBMCs, obtained 2.3 years after starting antiretroviral therapy. V gene TRBV15 combines with J gene TRBJ1-2; D ambiguous. The clonotype was recovered from a woman aged 40 to 55 with HIV. CDR3 in amino acids: CATSSRRARYTF. The CDR3 nucleotides are TGTGCCACCAGCAGTCGACGGGCGCGCTACACCTTC.